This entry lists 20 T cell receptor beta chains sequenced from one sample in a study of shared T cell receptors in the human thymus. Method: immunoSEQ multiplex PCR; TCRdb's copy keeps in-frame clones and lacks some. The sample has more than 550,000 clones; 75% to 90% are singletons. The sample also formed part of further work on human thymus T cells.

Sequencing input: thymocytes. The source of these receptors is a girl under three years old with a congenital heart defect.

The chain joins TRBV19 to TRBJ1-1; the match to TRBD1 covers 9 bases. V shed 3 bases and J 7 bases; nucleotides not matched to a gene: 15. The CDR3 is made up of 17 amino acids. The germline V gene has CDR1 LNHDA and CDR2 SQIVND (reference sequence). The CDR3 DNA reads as TGTGCCAGTAGTATCAGAGTAACAGGGGGCTACTACGGTGAAGCTTTCTTT. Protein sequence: CASSIRVTGGYYGEAFF.

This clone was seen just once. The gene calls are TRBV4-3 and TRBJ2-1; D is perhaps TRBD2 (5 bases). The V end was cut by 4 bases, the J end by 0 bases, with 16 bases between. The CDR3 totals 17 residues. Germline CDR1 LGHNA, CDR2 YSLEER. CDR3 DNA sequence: TGCGCCAGCAGCCCACGGCTAGCTAAGTACTCCTACAATGAGCAGTTCTTC. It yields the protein CASSPRLAKYSYNEQFF.

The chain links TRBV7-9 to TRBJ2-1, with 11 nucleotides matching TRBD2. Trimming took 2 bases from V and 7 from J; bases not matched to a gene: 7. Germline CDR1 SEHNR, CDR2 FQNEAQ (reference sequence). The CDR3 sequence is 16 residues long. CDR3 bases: TGTGCCAGCAGCTTAATGCTAGCGGGGGGTCAGAATGAGCAGTTCTTC. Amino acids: CASSLMLAGGQNEQFF. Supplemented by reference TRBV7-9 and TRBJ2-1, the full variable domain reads DTGVSQNPRHKITKRGQNVTFRCDPISEHNRLYWYRQTLGQGPEFLTYFQNEAQLEKSRLLSDRFSAERPKGSFSTLEIQRTEQGDSAMYLCASSLMLAGGQNEQFFGPGTRLTVL.

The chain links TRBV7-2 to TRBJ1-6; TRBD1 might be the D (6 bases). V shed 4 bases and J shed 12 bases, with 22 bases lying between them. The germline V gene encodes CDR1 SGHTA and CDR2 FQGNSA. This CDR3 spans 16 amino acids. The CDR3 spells CASSSERRNRVQPLHF. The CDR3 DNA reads TGTGCCAGCAGCTCCGAACGTAGGAACAGGGTTCAACCCCTCCACTTT.

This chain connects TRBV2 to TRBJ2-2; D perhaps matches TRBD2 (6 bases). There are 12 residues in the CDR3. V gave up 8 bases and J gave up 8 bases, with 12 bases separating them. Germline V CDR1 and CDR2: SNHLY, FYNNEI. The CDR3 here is CASSGARGELFF. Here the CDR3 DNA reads TGTGCCAGCTCGGGAGCGAGGGGGGAGCTGTTTTTT.

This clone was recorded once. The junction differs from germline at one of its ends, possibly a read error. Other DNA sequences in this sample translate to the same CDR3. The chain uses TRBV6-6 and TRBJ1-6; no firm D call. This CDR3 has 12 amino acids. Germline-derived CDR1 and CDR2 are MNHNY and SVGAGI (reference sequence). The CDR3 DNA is TGTGCCAGCAGTCTCCCTAATTCCCCCCTCCACTTT. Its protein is CASSLPNSPLHF.

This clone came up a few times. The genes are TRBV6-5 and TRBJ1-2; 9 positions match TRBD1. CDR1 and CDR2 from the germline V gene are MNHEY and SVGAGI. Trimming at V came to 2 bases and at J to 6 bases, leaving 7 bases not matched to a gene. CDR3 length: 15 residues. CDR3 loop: CASSYGTGPQDGYTF. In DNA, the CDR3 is TGTGCCAGCAGTTACGGGACAGGGCCCCAGGATGGCTACACCTTC.

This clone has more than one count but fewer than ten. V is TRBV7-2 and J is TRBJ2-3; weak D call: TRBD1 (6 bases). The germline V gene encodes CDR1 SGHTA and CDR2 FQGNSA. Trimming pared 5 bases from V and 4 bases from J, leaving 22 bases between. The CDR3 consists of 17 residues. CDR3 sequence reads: CASSPPRPDRFSDTQYF. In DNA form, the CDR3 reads TGTGCCAGCAGCCCCCCTCGGCCTGACAGGTTTTCAGATACGCAGTATTTT.

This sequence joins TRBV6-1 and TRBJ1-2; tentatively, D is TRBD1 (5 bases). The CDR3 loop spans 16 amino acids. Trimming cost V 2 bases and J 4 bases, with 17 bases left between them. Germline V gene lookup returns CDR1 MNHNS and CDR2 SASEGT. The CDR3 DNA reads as TGTGCCAGCAGTGAACATCCTGCTCCAGGGTCCTATGGCTACACCTTC. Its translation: CASSEHPAPGSYGYTF.

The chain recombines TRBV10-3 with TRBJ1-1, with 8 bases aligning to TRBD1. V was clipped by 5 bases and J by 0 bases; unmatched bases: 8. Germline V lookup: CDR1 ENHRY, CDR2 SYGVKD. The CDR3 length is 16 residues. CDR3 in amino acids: CAISSTGGPLNTEAFF. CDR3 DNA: TGTGCCATCAGTTCCACAGGGGGACCCTTGAACACTGAAGCTTTCTTT.

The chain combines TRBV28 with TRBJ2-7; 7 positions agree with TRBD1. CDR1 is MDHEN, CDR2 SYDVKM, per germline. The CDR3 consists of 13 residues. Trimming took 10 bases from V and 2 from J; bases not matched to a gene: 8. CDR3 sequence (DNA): TGTGCCACCAACACAGGGGTCACCTACGAGCAGTACTTC. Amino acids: CATNTGVTYEQYF.

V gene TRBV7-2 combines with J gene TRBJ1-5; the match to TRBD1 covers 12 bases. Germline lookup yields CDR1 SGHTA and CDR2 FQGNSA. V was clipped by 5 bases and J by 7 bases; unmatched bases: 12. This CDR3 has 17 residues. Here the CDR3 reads CASSLVRDRGLGQPQHF. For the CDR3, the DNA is TGTGCCAGCAGCCTAGTAAGGGACAGGGGGCTGGGGCAGCCCCAGCATTTT.

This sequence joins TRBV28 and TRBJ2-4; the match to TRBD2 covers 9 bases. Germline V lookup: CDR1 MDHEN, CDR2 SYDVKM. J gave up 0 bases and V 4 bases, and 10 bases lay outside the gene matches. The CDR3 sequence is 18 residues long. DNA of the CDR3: TGTGCCAGCAGTTCGCTCTTTACTAGCGGGCTAGCCAAAAACATTCAGTACTTC. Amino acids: CASSSLFTSGLAKNIQYF.

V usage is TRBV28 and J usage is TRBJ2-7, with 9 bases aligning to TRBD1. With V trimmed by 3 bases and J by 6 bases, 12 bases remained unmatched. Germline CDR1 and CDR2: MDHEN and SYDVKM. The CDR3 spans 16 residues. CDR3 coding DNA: TGTGCCAGCAGTTTTCCCGGGACAGGGATAGGTCGCGAGCAGTACTTC. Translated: CASSFPGTGIGREQYF.

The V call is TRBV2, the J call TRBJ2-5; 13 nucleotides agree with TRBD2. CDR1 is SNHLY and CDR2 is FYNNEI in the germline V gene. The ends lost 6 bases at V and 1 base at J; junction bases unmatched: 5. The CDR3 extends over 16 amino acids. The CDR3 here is CASSRLAGGLQETQYF. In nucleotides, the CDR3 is TGTGCCAGCAGCCGACTAGCGGGGGGACTCCAAGAGACCCAGTACTTC.

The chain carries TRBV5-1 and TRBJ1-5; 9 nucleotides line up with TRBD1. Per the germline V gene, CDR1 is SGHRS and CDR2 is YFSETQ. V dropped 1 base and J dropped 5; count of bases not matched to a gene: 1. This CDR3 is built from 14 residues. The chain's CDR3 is CASSLTGGDQPQHF. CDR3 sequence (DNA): TGCGCCAGCAGCTTGACAGGGGGCGATCAGCCCCAGCATTTT. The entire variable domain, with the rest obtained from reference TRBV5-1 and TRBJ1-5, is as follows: KAGVTQTPRYLIKTRGQQVTLSCSPISGHRSVSWYQQTPGQGLQFLFEYFSETQRNKGNFPGRFSGRQFSNSRSEMNVSTLELGDSALYLCASSLTGGDQPQHFGDGTRLSIL.

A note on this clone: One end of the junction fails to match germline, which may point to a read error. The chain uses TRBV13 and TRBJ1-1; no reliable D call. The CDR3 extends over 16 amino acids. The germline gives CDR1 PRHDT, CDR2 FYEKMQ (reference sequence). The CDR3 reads CASTWRRSGVNTEAFF. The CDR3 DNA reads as TGTGCGAGCACTTGGCGCAGGTCCGGGGTGAACACTGAAGCTTTCTTT.

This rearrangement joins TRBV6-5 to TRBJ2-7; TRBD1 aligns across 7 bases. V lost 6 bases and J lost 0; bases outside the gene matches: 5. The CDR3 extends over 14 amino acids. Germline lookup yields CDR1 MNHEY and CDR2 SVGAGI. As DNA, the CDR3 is TGTGCCAGCAGATTCCGGGACAGCTCCTACGAGCAGTACTTC. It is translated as CASRFRDSSYEQYF.

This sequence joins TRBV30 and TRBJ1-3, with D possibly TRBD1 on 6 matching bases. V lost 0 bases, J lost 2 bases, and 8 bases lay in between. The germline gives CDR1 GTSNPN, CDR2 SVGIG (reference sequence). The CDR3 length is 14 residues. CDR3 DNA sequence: TGTGCCTGGAGTGTACGACAGGCTGGAAACACCATATATTTT. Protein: CAWSVRQAGNTIYF.

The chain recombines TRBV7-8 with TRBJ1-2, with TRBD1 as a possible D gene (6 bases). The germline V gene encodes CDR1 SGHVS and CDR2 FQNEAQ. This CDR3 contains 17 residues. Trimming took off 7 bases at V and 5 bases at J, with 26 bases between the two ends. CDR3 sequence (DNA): TGTGCCAGCACCAAAGGCCAATTACAGGGCCGGGGTTATGGCTACACCTTC. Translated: CASTKGQLQGRGYGYTF.